This TCR beta chain was captured by sequencing in a study of blood T cell repertoires in COVID-19. Libraries were prepared by immunoSEQ multiplex PCR; TCRdb keeps only in-frame clonotypes and omits some of them. The sample holds more than 200,000 clones; around 84% are singletons and the top ten take roughly 4.9%. The CDR3 totals 16 residues. Germline assignment: CDR1 MDHEN and CDR2 SYDVKM. Losses at the gene ends were 3 bases for V and 4 bases for J; bases not matched to a gene: 10. In its sample, this clone was seen a few times. The J gene is TRBJ1-2, the V gene TRBV28; 8 nucleotides line up with TRBD1. The source of this sequence is an older woman with COVID-19, enrolled during active disease. The sequenced sample was peripheral blood. The DNA for the CDR3 is TGTGCCAGCAGTTTTCTAGGACAGGGTGAAGCCTATGGCTACACCTTC. Encoded protein: CASSFLGQGEAYGYTF.